This TCR beta chain appears in the sequencing data of a study of blood T cell repertoires in COVID-19. Looking at the study overall: From T cells, B-cell-depleted T cells, or PBMCs came the material, which was cDNA or gDNA.

Clones were read by immunoSEQ multiplex PCR, and TCRdb kept only the in-frame ones, dropping some. The sample contains a few hundred thousand clones, around 82% of which appear only once. With regard to this clone: An end of the junction does not agree with germline; a read error may underlie this.

Germline CDR1 and CDR2: ENHRY and SYGVKD. The CDR3 contains 12 residues. This receptor was identified in a man aged 50 to 60 who had recovered from COVID-19. J is TRBJ2-7 and V is TRBV10-3; the match to TRBD2 covers 7 bases. Sequencing used PBMCs or T cells enriched from blood (not recorded which). CDR3 sequence: CVIGRSSYEQYF. DNA for the CDR3: TGTGTCATCGGGAGGTCCAGCTACGAGCAGTACTTC.